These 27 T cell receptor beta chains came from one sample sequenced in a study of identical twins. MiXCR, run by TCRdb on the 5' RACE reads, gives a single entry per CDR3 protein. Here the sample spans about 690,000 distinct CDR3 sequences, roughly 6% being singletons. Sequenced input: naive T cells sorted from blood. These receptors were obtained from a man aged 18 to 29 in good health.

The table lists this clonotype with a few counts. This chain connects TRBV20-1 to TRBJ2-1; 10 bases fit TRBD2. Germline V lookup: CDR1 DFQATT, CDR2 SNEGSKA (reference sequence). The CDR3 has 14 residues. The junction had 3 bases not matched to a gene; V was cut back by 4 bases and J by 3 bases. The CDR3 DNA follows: TGCAGTGCTACCGGGACTAGCGTCTACAATGAGCAGTTCTTC. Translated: CSATGTSVYNEQFF.

The DNA for the CDR3 is TGTGCCAGCTCTTGGGGGGGGACAGGGGGGATCTTGTATCAAGAGACCCAGTACTTC. Translated: CASSWGGTGGILYQETQYF. The J gene is TRBJ2-5, the V gene TRBV6-1; TRBD1 aligns across 11 bases. Trimming took 8 bases from V and 2 from J; bases not matched to a gene: 19. The CDR3 loop spans 19 amino acids. The germline CDR1 and CDR2 sequences are MNHNS and SASEGT.

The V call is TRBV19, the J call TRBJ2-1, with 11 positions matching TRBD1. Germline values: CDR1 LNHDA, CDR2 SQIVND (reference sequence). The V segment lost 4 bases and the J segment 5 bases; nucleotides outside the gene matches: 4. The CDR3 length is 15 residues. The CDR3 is CASSKDRGLDNEQFF. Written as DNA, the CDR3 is TGTGCCAGTAGTAAGGACAGGGGGCTGGACAATGAGCAGTTCTTC.

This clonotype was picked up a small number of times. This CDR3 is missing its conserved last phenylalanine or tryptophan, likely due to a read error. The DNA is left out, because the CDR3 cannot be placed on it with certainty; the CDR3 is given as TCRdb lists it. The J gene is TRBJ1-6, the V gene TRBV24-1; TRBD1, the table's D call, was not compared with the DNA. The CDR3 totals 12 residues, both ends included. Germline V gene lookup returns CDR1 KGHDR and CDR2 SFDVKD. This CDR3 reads CATSDFGTGPVE.

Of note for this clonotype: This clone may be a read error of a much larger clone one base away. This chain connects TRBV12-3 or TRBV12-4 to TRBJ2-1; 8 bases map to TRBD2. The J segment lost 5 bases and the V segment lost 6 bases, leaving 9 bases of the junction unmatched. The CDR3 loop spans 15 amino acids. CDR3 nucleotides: TGTGCCAGCAGCCCCACGGGAGGGTATAACAATGAGCAGTTCTTC. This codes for CASSPTGGYNNEQFF.

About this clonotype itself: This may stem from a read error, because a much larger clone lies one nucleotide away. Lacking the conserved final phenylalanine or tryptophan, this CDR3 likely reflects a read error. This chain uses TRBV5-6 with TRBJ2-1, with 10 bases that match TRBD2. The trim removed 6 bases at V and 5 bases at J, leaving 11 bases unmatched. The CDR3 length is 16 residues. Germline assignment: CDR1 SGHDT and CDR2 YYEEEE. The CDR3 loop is CASNRRRTSGNNEQFC. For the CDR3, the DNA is TGTGCCAGCAATCGCCGTAGGACTAGCGGAAACAATGAGCAGTTCTGC.

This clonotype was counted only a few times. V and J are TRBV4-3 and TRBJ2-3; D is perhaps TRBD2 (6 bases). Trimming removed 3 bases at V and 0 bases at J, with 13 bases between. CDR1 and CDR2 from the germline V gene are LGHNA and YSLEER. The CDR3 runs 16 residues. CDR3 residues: CASSQEEGLSTDTQYF. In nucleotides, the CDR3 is TGCGCCAGCAGCCAGGAGGAGGGACTTAGCACAGATACGCAGTATTTT.

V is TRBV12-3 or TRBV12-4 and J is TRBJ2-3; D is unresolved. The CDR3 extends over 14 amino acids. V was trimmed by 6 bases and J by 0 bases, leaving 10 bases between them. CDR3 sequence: CASSPSASTDTQYF. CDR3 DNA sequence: TGTGCCAGCAGCCCAAGTGCTAGCACAGATACGCAGTATTTT.

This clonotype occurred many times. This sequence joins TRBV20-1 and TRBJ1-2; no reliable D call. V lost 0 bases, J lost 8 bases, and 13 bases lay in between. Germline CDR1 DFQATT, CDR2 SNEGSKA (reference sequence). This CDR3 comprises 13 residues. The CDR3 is CSARDQRERGYTF. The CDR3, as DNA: TGCAGTGCTAGAGATCAAAGGGAGAGAGGCTACACCTTC.

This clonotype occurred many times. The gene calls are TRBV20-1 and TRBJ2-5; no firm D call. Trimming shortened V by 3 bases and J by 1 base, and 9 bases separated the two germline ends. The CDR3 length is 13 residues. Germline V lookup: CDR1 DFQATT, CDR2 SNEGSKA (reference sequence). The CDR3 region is CSARWEGQETQYF. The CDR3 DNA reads TGCAGTGCTAGGTGGGAAGGCCAAGAGACCCAGTACTTC.

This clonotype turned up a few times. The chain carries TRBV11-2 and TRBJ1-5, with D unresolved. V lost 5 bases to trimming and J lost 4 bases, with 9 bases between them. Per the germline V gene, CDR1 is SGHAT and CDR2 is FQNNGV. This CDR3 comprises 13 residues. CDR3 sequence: CASSVAFNQPQHF. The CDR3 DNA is TGTGCCAGCAGCGTAGCTTTTAATCAGCCCCAGCATTTT.

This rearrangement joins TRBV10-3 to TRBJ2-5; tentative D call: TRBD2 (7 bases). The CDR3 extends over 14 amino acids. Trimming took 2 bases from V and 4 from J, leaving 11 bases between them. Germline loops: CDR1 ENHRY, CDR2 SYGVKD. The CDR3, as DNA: TGTGCCATCAGTGAGCGAGGGGGGGCAGAGACCCAGTACTTC. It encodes CAISERGGAETQYF.

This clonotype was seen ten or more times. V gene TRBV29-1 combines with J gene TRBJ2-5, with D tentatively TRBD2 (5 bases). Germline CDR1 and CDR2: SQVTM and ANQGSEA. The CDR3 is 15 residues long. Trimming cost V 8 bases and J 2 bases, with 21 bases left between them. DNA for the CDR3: TGCAGCCTCCTCGGGGTAGGGAACCAGCAAGAGACCCAGTACTTC. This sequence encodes CSLLGVGNQQETQYF.

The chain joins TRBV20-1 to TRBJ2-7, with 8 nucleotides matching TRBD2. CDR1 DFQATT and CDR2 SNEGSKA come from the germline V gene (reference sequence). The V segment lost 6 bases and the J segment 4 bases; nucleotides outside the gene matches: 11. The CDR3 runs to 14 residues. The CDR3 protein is CSAPPGGDLYEQYF. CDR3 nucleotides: TGCAGTGCCCCACCGGGAGGGGATTTATACGAGCAGTACTTC.

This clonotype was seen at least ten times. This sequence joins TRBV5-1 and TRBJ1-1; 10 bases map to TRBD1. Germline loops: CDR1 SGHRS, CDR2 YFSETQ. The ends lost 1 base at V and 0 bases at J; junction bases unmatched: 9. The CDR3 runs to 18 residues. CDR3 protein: CASSLWDRGDGMNTEAFF. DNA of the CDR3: TGCGCCAGCAGCTTGTGGGACAGGGGAGACGGCATGAACACTGAAGCTTTCTTT.

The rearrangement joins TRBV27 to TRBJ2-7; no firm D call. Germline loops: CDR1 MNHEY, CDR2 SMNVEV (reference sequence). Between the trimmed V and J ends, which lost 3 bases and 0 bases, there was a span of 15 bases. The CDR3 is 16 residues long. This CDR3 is CASSFSPSGSSYEQYF. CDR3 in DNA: TGTGCCAGCAGTTTCTCTCCCAGTGGTAGCTCCTACGAGCAGTACTTC.

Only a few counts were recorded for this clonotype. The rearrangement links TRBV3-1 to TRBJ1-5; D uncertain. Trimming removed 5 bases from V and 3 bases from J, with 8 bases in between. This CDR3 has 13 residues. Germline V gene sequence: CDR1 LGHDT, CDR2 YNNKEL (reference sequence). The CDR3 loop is CASSSNNNQPQHF. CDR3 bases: TGTGCCAGCAGCAGCAACAACAATCAGCCCCAGCATTTT.

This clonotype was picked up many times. The CDR3 sequence is CSVVLAGGPTDTQYF. In DNA form, the CDR3 reads TGCAGCGTTGTACTAGCGGGAGGGCCAACAGATACGCAGTATTTT. The chain is built from TRBV29-1 and TRBJ2-3, with 13 bases lining up with TRBD2. This CDR3 is 15 amino acids long. Germline assignment: CDR1 SQVTM and CDR2 ANQGSEA. V shed 4 bases, J shed 3 bases, and the junction held 4 bases outside the gene matches.

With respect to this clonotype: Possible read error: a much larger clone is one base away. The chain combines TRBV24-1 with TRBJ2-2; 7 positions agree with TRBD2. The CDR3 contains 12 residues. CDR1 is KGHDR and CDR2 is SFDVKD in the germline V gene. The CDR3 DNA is TGTGCCACCCGTCTTGGGAGCGGGGAGCTGTATTTT. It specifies CATRLGSGELYF.

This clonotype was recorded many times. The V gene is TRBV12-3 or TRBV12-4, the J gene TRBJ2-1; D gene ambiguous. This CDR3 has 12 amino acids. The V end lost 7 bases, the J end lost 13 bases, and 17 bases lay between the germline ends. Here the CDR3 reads CASTARRRTQFF. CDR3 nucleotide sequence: TGTGCCAGCACCGCAAGGAGACGGACCCAGTTCTTC.

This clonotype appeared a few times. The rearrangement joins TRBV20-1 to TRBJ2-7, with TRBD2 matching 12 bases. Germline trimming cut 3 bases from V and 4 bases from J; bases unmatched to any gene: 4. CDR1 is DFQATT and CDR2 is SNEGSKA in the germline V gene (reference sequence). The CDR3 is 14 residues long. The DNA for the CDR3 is TGCAGTGCTAGTGGACTAGCGGGGCGGTACGAGCAGTACTTC. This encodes CSASGLAGRYEQYF.

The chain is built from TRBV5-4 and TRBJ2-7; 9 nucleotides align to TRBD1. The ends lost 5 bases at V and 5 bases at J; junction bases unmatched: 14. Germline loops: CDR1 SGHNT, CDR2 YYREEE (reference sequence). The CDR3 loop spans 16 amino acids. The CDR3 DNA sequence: TGTGCCAGCAGGGGTGGAATAGGGACAGGGTTCCACGAGCAGTACTTC. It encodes CASRGGIGTGFHEQYF.

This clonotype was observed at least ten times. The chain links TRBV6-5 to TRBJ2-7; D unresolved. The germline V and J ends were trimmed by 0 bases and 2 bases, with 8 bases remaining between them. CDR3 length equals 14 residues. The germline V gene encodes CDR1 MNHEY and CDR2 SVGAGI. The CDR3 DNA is TGTGCCAGCAGTTACTCTGGAGAACCCTACGAGCAGTACGTC. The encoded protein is CASSYSGEPYEQYV.

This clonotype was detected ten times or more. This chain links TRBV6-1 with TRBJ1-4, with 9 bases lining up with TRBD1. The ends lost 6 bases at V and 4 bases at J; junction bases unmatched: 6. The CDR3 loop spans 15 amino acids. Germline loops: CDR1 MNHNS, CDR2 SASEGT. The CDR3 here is CASRGDREINEKLFF. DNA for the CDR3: TGTGCCAGCAGGGGGGACAGGGAGATTAATGAAAAACTGTTTTTT.

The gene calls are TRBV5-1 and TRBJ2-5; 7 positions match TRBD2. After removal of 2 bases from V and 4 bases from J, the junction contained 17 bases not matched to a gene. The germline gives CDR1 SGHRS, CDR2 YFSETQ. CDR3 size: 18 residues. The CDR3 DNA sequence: TGCGCCAGCAGCTTTGGAGTAGCGGGTCCTTCGTTGGGAGAGACCCAGTACTTC. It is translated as CASSFGVAGPSLGETQYF.

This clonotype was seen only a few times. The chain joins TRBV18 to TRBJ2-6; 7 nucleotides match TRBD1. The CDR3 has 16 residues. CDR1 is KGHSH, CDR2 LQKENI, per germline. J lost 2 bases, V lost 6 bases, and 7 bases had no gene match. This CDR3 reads CASSVTGLPGANVLTF. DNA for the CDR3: TGTGCCAGCTCGGTGACAGGGCTGCCTGGGGCCAACGTCCTGACTTTC.

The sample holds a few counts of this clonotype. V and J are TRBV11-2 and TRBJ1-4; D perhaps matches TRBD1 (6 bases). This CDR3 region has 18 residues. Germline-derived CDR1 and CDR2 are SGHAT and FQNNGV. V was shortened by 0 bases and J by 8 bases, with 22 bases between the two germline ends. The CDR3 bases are TGTGCCAGCAGCTTAGAAAAGGGGGGCCGTCTATTGGGCGAAAAACTGTTTTTT. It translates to CASSLEKGGRLLGEKLFF.